The subject of this entry is one TCR beta chain. The record originates from a study of blood T cell repertoires in COVID-19. Study-wide context: Samples representing acute and convalescent COVID-19 were sourced from the United States, Italy and Spain.

Authors' methods: The authors estimated nucleated cell counts from reference gene primer amplification. TCRdb's copy holds only in-frame clones and misses some; the assay was immunoSEQ multiplex PCR. The V and J calls and clone size come from that table; D and trimming were worked out from the DNA. This table holds about 250,000 clones, roughly 80% found once. This receptor was identified in a woman older than 75 with acute or convalescent COVID-19. Input material: peripheral blood.

The CDR3 region is CASSVPSGSYNEQFF. The CDR3 coding sequence is TGTGCCAGCAGCGTTCCTAGCGGGAGCTACAATGAGCAGTTCTTC. The chain employs TRBV9 and TRBJ2-1, with 10 bases identical to TRBD2. This CDR3 contains 15 residues. Germline values: CDR1 SGDLS, CDR2 YYNGEE. With V trimmed by 2 bases and J by 3 bases, 2 bases remained unmatched.